Listed here is a single T cell receptor beta chain. The data originate from a study of blood T cell repertoires in COVID-19. Study-level background: The origin of the acute and convalescent COVID-19 samples was the United States, Italy and Spain. The cDNA or gDNA used as material had been derived from T cells, B-cell-depleted T cells, or PBMCs.

In the original processing: Reference gene primer amplification gave estimated nucleated cell counts. Assay: immunoSEQ multiplex PCR; the TCRdb copy retains only in-frame clones and omits some. The D gene and trimming were derived from the DNA, and the V and J assignments and clone size from that table. The sample lists approximately 280,000 clones, over 75% occurring once. V dropped 6 bases and J dropped 6; count of bases not matched to a gene: 8. Germline V gene lookup returns CDR1 MNHEY and CDR2 SVGEGT. This CDR3 is 15 amino acids long. The sequenced sample consisted of peripheral blood. The source of this sequence is a woman aged 60 to 75 with acute or convalescent COVID-19. The gene calls are TRBV6-2 or TRBV6-3 and TRBJ2-2; 9 bases align to TRBD2. The CDR3 DNA follows: TGTGCCAGCAGCCTCCCCGGACTAGCGCCCGGGGAGCTGTTTTTT. Amino acids: CASSLPGLAPGELFF.